This T cell receptor beta chain stems from a study of blood T cell repertoires in COVID-19. Libraries were prepared by immunoSEQ multiplex PCR; TCRdb keeps only in-frame clonotypes and omits some of them. The table lists some 390,000 clones, approximately 92% of them singletons, with 0.95% to 1.2% in the top ten. V lost 3 bases, J lost 6 bases, and 5 bases stayed unmatched. The germline CDR1 and CDR2 sequences are SGHRS and YFSETQ. The CDR3 has 14 amino acids. This TCR was recovered from a man aged 30 to 39 who had recovered from COVID-19. The gene calls are TRBV5-1 and TRBJ1-1; 10 bases align to TRBD1. The source material was PBMCs or T cells enriched from blood (not recorded which). CDR3 protein: CASSSGQGLAEAFF. Written as DNA, the CDR3 is TGCGCCAGCAGCTCGGGACAGGGGCTGGCTGAAGCTTTCTTT.